This TCR delta chain is drawn from a study of gamma-delta T cells after stem cell transplantation. This clone ranks as large (0.1 to 1%). The same CDR3 arises from other DNA sequences in this sample as well. TCRdb re-called clones from the RT-PCR reads using CATT. Of 2,000 or so delta-chain clones listed, roughly 6% are singletons. Looked up from germline, CDR1 is GEAIGNYY and CDR2 is EKD. This CDR3 is 17 amino acids long. V lost 0 bases and J lost 7, with 23 bases in between. This TCR was recovered from a human donor. It is not recorded whose cells these are; they may come from a transplant donor. The gene calls are TRDV2 and TRDJ1; a possible D gene is TRDD2 (5 bases). The sample consisted of gamma-delta T cells. The CDR3 reads CACDTVLEDSLRGKLIF. As DNA, the CDR3 is TGTGCCTGTGACACCGTGTTGGAGGATTCCTTAAGAGGTAAACTCATCTTT.